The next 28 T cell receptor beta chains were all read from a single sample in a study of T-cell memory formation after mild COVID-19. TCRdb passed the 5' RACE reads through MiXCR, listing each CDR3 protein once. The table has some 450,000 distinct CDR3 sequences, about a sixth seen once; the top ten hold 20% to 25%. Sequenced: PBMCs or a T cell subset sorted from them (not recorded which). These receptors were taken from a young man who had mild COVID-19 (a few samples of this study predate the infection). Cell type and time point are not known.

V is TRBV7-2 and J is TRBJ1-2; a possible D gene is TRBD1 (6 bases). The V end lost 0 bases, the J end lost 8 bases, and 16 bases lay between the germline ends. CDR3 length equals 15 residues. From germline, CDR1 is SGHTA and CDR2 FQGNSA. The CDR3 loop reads CASSLAGAPGGGYTF. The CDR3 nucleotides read TGTGCCAGCAGCTTAGCGGGGGCCCCCGGTGGCGGCTACACCTTC.

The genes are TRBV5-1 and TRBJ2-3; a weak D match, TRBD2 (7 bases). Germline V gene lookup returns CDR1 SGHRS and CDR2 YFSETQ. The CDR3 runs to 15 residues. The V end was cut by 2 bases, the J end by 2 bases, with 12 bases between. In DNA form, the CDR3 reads TGCGCCAGCAGCTTTGCGGGGGCTGACACAGATACGCAGTATTTT. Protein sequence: CASSFAGADTDTQYF.

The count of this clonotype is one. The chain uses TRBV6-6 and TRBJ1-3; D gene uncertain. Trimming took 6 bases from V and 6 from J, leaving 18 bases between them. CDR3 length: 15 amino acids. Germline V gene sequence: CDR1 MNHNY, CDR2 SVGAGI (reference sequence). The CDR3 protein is CASSPPLGLQNTIYF. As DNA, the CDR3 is TGTGCCAGCAGCCCCCCCCTTGGGTTACAAAACACCATATATTTT.

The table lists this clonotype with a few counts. CDR3 coding DNA: TGCGCCAGCAGTCCCAACAACGCGGTGAACACTGAAGCTTTCTTT. It encodes CASSPNNAVNTEAFF. The J gene is TRBJ1-1, the V gene TRBV5-1; D ambiguous. The CDR3 loop spans 15 amino acids. The germline V gene encodes CDR1 SGHRS and CDR2 YFSETQ. The germline V and J ends were trimmed by 5 bases and 0 bases, with 14 bases remaining between them.

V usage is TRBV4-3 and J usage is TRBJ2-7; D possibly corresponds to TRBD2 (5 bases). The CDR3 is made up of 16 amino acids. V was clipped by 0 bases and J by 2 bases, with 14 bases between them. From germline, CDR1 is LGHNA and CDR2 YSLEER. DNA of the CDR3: TGCGCCAGCAGCCAAGATCGGGCCGGGGTAGCCTACGAGCAGTACTTC. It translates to CASSQDRAGVAYEQYF.

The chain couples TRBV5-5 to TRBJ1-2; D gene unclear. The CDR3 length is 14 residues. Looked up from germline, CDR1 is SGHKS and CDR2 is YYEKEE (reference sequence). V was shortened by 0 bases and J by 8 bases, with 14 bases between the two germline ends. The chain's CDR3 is CASSLVPRSYGYTF. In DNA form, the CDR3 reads TGTGCCAGCAGCTTGGTTCCCAGGTCGTACGGCTACACCTTC.

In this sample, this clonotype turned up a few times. CDR3 in amino acids: CASSLVGTSGGATDTQYF. In DNA, the CDR3 is TGTGCCAGCAGCTTAGTCGGGACTAGCGGGGGAGCCACAGATACGCAGTATTTT. This chain links TRBV7-3 with TRBJ2-3, with 14 bases lining up with TRBD2. The CDR3 runs to 18 residues. V shed 2 bases, J shed 2 bases, and the junction held 6 bases outside the gene matches. Germline-derived CDR1 and CDR2 are SGHTA and FQGTGA.

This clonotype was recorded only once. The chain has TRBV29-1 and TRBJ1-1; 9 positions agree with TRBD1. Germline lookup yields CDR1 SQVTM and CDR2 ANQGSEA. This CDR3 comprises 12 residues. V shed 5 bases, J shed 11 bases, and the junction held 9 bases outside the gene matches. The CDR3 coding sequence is TGCAGCGTTTCGGGACAGGGACCCGGGGCTTTCTTT. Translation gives CSVSGQGPGAFF.

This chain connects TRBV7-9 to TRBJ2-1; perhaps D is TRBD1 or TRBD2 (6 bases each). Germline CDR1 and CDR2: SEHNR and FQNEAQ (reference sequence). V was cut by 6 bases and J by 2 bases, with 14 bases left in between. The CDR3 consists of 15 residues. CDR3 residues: CASRPEGGAYNEQFF. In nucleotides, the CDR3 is TGTGCCAGCAGGCCCGAGGGGGGAGCCTACAATGAGCAGTTCTTC.

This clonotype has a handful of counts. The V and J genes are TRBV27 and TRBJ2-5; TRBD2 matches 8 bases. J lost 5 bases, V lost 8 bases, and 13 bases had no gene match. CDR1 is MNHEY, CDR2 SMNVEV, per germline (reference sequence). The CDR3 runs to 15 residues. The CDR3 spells CASHKAGASGETQYF. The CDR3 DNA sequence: TGTGCCAGCCATAAAGCGGGGGCTTCTGGGGAGACCCAGTACTTC.

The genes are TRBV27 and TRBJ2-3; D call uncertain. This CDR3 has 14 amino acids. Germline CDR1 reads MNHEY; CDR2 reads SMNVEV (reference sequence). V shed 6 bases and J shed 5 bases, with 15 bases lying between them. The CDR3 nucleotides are TGTGCCAGCAGCCATCAGTGGAGCCAAGATACGCAGTATTTT. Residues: CASSHQWSQDTQYF.

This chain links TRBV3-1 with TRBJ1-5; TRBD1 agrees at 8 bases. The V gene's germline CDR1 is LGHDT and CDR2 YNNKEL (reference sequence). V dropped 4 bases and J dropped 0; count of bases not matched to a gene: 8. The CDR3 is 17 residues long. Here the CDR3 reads CASSPRPGGLSNQPQHF. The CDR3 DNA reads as TGTGCCAGCAGCCCACGACCAGGGGGCCTTAGCAATCAGCCCCAGCATTTT.

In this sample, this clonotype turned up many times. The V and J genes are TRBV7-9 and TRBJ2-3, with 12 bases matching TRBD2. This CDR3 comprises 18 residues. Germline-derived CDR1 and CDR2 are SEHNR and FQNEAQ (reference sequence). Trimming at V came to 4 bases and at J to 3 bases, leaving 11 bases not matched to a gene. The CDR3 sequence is CASSSKTSGGAGTDTQYF. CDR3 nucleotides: TGTGCCAGCAGCTCTAAGACTAGCGGGGGCGCCGGGACAGATACGCAGTATTTT.

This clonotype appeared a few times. The chain's CDR3 is CASSDGLETGHEQYF. CDR3 DNA: TGCGCCAGCAGTGACGGTTTGGAGACAGGGCACGAGCAGTACTTC. The chain is built from TRBV10-2 and TRBJ2-7; 7 bases match TRBD1. J lost 5 bases, V lost 3 bases, and 10 bases had no gene match. Germline V gene sequence: CDR1 WSHSY, CDR2 SAAADI. The CDR3 runs to 15 residues.

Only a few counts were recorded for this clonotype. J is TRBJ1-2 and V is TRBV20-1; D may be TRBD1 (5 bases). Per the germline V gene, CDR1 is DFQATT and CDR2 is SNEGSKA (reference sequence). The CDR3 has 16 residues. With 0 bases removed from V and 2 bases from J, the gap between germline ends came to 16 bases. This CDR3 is CSARDWKGLKNYGYTF. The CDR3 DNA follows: TGCAGTGCTAGAGATTGGAAGGGGCTGAAAAACTATGGCTACACCTTC.

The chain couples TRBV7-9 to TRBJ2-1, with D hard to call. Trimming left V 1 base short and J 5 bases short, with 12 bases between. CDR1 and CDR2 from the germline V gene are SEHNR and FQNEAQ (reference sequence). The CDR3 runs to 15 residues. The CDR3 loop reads CASSLVVPDNNEQFF. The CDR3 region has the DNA TGTGCCAGCAGCTTAGTGGTACCAGATAACAATGAGCAGTTCTTC. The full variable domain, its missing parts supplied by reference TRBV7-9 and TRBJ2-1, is DTGVSQNPRHKITKRGQNVTFRCDPISEHNRLYWYRQTLGQGPEFLTYFQNEAQLEKSRLLSDRFSAERPKGSFSTLEIQRTEQGDSAMYLCASSLVVPDNNEQFFGPGTRLTVL.

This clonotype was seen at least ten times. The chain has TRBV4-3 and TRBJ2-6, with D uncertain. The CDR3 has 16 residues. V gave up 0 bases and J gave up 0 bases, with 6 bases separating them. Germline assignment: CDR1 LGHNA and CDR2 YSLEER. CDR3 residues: CASSQDLSSGANVLTF. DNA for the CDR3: TGCGCCAGCAGCCAAGATCTTAGCTCTGGGGCCAACGTCCTGACTTTC.

The CDR3 DNA follows: TGTGCCAGCAGCCAAGAAGAACAGCTAGATTCACCCCTCCACTTT. Protein: CASSQEEQLDSPLHF. The V call is TRBV4-2, the J call TRBJ1-6; D is undetermined. The CDR3 is 15 amino acids. Germline values: CDR1 LGHNA, CDR2 YNFKEQ. V was pared by 0 bases and J by 8 bases, with 11 bases between.

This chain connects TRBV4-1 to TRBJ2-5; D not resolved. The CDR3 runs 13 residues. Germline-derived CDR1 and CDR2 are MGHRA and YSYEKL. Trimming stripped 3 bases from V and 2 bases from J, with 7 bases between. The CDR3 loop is CASSQPQQETQYF. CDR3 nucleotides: TGCGCCAGCAGCCAGCCCCAGCAAGAGACCCAGTACTTC.

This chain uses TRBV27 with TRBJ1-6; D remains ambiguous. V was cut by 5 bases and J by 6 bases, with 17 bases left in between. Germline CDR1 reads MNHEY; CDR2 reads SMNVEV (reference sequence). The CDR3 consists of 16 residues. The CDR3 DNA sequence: TGTGCCAGCAGTCCCAGACCGGGTTTGGGTAATTCACCCCTCCACTTT. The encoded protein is CASSPRPGLGNSPLHF.

CDR3 loop: CASRDPTDPNEKLFF. Written as DNA, the CDR3 is TGTGCCAGCCGAGACCCGACAGACCCGAATGAAAAACTGTTTTTT. The chain uses TRBV25-1 and TRBJ1-4; D might be TRBD1 (5 bases). Trimming took off 8 bases at V and 5 bases at J, with 18 bases between the two ends. The germline CDR1 and CDR2 sequences are MGHDK and SYGVNS. The CDR3 runs to 15 residues.

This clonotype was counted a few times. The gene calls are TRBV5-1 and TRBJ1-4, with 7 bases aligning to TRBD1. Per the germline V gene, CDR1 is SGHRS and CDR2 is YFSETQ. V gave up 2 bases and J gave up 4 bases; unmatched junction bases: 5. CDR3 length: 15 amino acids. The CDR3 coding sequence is TGCGCCAGCAGCTTCACAGGGGAAATTAATGAAAAACTGTTTTTT. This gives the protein CASSFTGEINEKLFF.

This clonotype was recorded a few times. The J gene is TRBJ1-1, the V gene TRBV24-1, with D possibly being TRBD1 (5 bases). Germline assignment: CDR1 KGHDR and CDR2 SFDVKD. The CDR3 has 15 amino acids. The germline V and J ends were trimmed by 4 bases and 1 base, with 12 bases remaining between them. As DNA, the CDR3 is TGTGCCACCAGTGACCCGGGACGGGGGAACACTGAAGCTTTCTTT. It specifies CATSDPGRGNTEAFF.

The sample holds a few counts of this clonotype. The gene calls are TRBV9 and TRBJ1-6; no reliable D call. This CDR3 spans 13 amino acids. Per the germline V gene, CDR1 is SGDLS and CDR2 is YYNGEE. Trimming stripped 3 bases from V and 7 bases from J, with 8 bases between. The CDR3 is CASSALINSPLHF. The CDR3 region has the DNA TGTGCCAGCAGCGCCCTAATCAATTCACCCCTCCACTTT.

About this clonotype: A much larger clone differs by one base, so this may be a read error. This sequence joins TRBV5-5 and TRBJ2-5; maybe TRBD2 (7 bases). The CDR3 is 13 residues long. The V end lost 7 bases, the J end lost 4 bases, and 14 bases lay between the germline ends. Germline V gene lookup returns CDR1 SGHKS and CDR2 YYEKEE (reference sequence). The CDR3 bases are TGTGCCAGCCTTCCCGGGGGGCCAGAGACCCAGTACTTC. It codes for CASLPGGPETQYF.

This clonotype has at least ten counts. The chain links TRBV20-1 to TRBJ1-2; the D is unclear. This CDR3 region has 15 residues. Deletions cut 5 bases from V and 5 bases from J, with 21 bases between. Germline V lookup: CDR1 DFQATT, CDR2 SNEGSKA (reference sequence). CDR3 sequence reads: CSARPSSRAEYGYTF. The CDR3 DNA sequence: TGCAGTGCTCGCCCCTCCAGTCGGGCTGAGTATGGCTACACCTTC.

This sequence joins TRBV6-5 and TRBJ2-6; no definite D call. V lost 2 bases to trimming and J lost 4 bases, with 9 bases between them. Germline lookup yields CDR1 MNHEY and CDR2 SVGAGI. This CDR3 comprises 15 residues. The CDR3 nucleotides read TGTGCCAGCAGTTACGGGGTTTACGGGGCCAACGTCCTGACTTTC. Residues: CASSYGVYGANVLTF.

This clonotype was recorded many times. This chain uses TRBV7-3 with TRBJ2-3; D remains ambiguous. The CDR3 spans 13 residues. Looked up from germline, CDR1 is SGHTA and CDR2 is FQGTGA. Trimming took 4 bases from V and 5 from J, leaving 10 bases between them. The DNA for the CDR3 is TGTGCCAGCAGCTCCGGACCCATAGATACGCAGTATTTT. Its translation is CASSSGPIDTQYF.